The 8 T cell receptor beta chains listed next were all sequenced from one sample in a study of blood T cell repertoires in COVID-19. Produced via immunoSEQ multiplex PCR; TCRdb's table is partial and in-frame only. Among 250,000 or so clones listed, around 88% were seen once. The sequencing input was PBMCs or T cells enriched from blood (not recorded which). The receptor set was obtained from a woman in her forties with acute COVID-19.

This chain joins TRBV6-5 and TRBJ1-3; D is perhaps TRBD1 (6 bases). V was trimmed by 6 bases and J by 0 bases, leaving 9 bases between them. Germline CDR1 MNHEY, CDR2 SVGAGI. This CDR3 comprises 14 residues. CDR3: CASSRTDSGNTIYF. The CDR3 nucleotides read TGTGCCAGCAGCCGGACAGACTCTGGAAACACCATATATTTT.

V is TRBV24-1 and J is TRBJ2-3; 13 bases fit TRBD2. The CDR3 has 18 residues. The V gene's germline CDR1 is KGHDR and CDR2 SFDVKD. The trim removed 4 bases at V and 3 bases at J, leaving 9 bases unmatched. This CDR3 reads CATSDLRTSGRATDTQYF. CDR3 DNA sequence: TGTGCCACCAGTGACCTCCGGACTAGCGGGAGAGCGACAGATACGCAGTATTTT.

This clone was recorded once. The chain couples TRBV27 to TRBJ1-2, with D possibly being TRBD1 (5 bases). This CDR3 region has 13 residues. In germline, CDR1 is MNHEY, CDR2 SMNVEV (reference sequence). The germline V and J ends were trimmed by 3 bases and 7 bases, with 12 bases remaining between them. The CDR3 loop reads CASSFRDGGGYTF. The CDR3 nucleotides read TGTGCCAGCAGTTTCAGGGACGGGGGTGGCTACACCTTC.

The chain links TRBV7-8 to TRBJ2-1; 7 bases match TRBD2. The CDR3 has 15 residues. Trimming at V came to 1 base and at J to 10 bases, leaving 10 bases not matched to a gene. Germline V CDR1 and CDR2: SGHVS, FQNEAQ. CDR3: CASSLVLASLGEQFF. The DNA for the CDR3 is TGTGCCAGCAGCTTAGTACTAGCGTCGTTAGGCGAGCAGTTCTTC.

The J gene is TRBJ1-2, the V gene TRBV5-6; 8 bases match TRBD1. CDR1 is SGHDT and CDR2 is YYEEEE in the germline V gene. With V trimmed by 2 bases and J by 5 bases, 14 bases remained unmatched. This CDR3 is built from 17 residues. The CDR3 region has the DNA TGTGCCAGCAGCTTAGGGGACAGGCCAAACCCCCCTTATGGCTACACCTTC. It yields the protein CASSLGDRPNPPYGYTF. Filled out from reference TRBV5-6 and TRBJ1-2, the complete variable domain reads DAGVTQSPTHLIKTRGQQVTLRCSPKSGHDTVSWYQQALGQGPQFIFQYYEEEERQRGNFPDRFSGHQFPNYSSELNVNALLLGDSALYLCASSLGDRPNPPYGYTFGSGTRLTVV.

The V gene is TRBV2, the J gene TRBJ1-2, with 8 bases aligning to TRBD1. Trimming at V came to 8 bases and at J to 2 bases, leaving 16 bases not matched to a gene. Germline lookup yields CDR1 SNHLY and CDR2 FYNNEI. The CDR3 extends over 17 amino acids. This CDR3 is CASHTRTGFQLNYGYTF. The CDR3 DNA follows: TGTGCCAGCCATACCCGGACAGGGTTCCAACTAAACTATGGCTACACCTTC.

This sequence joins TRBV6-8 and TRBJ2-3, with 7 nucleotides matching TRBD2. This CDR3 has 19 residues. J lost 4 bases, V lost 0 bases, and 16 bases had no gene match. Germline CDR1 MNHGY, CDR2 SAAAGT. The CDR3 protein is CASSYSRSSSGSSPDTQYF. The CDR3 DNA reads TGTGCCAGCAGTTACTCGAGAAGCAGTAGCGGGTCCTCCCCAGATACGCAGTATTTT.

DNA for the CDR3: TGTGCCAGCAGGCGTACTAGCGGTCTCTACAATGAGCAGTTCTTC. Translated, it gives CASRRTSGLYNEQFF. The chain recombines TRBV7-2 with TRBJ2-1, with 8 bases identical to TRBD2. The germline V gene has CDR1 SGHTA and CDR2 FQGNSA. This CDR3 region has 15 residues. With V trimmed by 6 bases and J by 3 bases, 7 bases remained unmatched.